This TCR beta chain originates from a study of T cell clonality in common variable immunodeficiency. The study's findings and limits: Common variable immunodeficiency TCR beta sequences reportedly had fewer deletions and N-nucleotide insertions. CVID subjects shared fewer TCRbeta clones than healthy controls did. Links between repertoire features and CVID complications were heterogeneity-limited.

A word on this clone: Its matching antigen is unknown. The CDR3 extends 3 residues past the end of the read, so its final part is completed from the germline J gene.

Of CVID subjects, more than twelve were female and approximately 31 male, mean age roughly 40. Patients and controls were mostly of Caucasian heritage. The method was immunoSEQ multiplex PCR; TCRdb's version includes in-frame clones alone and lacks a portion of them. The table lists fewer than 30,000 clones, with no singletons. The CDR3 loop spans 14 amino acids. The V and J ends lost 2 bases and 7 bases, in that order; junction bases with no gene match: 4. Germline assignment: CDR1 SEHNR and CDR2 FQNEAQ (reference sequence). J is TRBJ2-2 and V is TRBV7-9; the match to TRBD1 covers 7 bases. The sequence came from a human donor with common variable immunodeficiency. The source material was peripheral blood mononuclear cells. The CDR3: CASSLLGGGGELFF. CDR3 DNA (partial): TGTGCCAGCAGCTTACTAGGGGGCGGCGGGGAG.